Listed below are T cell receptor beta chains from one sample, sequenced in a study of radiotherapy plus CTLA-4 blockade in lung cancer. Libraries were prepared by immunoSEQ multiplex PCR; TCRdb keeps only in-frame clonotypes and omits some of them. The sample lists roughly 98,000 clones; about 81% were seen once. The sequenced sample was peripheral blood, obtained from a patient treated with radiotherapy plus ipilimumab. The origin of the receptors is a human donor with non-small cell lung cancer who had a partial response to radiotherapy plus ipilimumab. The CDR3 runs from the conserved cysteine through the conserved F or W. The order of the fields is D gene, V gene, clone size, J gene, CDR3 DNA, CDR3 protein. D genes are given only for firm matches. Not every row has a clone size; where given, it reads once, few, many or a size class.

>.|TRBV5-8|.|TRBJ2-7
TGTGCCAGCAGCCCCCCCAGGGGATGGGGCTACGAGCAGTACTTC
CASSPPRGWGYEQYF
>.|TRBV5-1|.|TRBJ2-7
TGCGCCAGCAGCTTACGGACAGATCCTAGTGGCTACGAGCAGTACTTC
CASSLRTDPSGYEQYF
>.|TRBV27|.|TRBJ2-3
TGTGCCAGCAGTCCGCAGACTCCGGATACGCAGTATTTT
CASSPQTPDTQYF
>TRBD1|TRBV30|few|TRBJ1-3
TGTGCCTGGGACAGGGGGACAGGTCGAAACACCATATATTTT
CAWDRGTGRNTIYF
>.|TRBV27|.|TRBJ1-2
TGTGCCAGCAGCCCCAGAGGGGGATATGGCTACACCTTC
CASSPRGGYGYTF
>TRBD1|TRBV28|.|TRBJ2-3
TGTGCCACCTCTCGGACAGGGGCAACAGATACGCAGTATTTT
CATSRTGATDTQYF
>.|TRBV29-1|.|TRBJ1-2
TGCAGCGTTGAAGATTCGAGGGTGGCTAACTATGGCTACACCTTC
CSVEDSRVANYGYTF
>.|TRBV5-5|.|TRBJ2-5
TGTGCCAGCAGCACGGGATCAGCGGGCGAGACCCAGTACTTC
CASSTGSAGETQYF
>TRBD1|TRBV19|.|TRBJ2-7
TGTGCCAGTAGTGACCGGGACAGCTTGGGGCAGTACTTC
CASSDRDSLGQYF
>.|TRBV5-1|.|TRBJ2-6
TGCGCCAGCAGCTTACTACTGACGGGAACTGGGGCCAACGTCCTGACTTTC
CASSLLLTGTGANVLTF
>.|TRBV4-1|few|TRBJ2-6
TGCGCCAGCAGCCAAGATGCGGAGTACGGGGCCAACGTCCTGACTTTC
CASSQDAEYGANVLTF
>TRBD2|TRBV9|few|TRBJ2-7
TGTGCCAGCAGCCAAACGGGACTAGCGGACTACGAGCAGTACTTC
CASSQTGLADYEQYF
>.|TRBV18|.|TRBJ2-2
TGTGCCAGCTCACCGGGACTTGGGAACACCGGGGAGCTGTTTTTT
CASSPGLGNTGELFF
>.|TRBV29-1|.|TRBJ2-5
TGCAGCGTTGGGGGTGGACAACGCAACCAAGAGACCCAGTACTTC
CSVGGGQRNQETQYF
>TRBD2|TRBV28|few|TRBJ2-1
TGTGCCAGCAGTTATGGCGGGAGGGCCTGGGATGAGCAGTTCTTC
CASSYGGRAWDEQFF
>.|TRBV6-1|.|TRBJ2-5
TGTGCCAGCATCCCGAGCGGCCAAGAGACCCAGTACTTC
CASIPSGQETQYF
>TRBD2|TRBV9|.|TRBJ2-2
TGTGCCAGCAGCGTGGGACTAGCCGGCACCGGGGAGCTGTTTTTT
CASSVGLAGTGELFF
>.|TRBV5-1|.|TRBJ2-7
TGCGCCAGCAACCTGGGTCTAGTAACCGGGACATCCGTGCCCTACGAGCAGTACTTC
CASNLGLVTGTSVPYEQYF
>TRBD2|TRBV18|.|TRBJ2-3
TGTGCCAGCTCACCGGGGACTAGAGACACAGATACGCAGTATTTT
CASSPGTRDTDTQYF
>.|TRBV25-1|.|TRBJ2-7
TGTGCCAGCAGTGAATTGCAGGTCCCCTACGAGCAGTACTTC
CASSELQVPYEQYF